The T cell receptor beta chain described here comes from a study of T-cell reconstitution after alpha-beta-depleted transplantation in children. This clonotype was counted a few times. The TCRbeta library incorporated unique molecular identifiers. A single record per CDR3 protein comes from TCRdb applying MiXCR to the PCR reads. Here the sample spans 250,000 to 400,000 distinct CDR3 sequences, roughly 25% being singletons. This TCR was sampled from a male patient younger than 18 who had a stem cell transplant for acute lymphoblastic leukemia, so the T cells may come from the graft donor. This material consisted of PBMCs, mostly from graft donor cells, taken 180 days after TCRalphabeta/CD19-depleted stem cell transplant.

The CDR3 region is CASSLKARLAGDEQFF. The CDR3 coding sequence is TGTGCCAGCAGCCTCAAGGCAAGACTAGCGGGAGATGAGCAGTTCTTC. The V and J genes are TRBV11-2 and TRBJ2-1, with 12 bases that match TRBD2. V gave up 5 bases and J gave up 8 bases; unmatched junction bases: 10. Germline lookup yields CDR1 SGHAT and CDR2 FQNNGV. CDR3 length equals 16 residues.